The source of this TCR beta chain is a study of cytomegalovirus exposure and HLA in healthy donors. Study-wide points: Accurate prediction of HLA-A and HLA-B alleles (for most subjects) was reportedly achieved from TCR beta sequences. A missense variant in DCLRE1C was later tied to TCR beta V- and J-gene trimming.

About this clone itself: The antigen remains undetermined.

The study sampled nominally healthy donors, though unrecorded immune exposures were likely. The primer mix had 60 Vbeta and 13 Jbeta primers. Here immunoSEQ multiplex PCR was the method, and the copy in TCRdb shows in-frame clones only, minus some. The sample includes 200,000 to 250,000 clones, around 80% of them seen just once. There are 14 residues in the CDR3. Trimming removed 2 bases from V and 1 base from J, with 8 bases in between. Per germline, CDR1 SEHNR and CDR2 FQNEAQ (reference sequence). The sequenced sample consisted of PBMCs. The receptor comes from a man aged 40-55 years in good health and CMV-seronegative. The chain employs TRBV7-9 and TRBJ1-1; D is undetermined. DNA of the CDR3: TGTGCCAGCAGCTTACCGGGAAAGAACACTGAAGCTTTCTTT. This gives the protein CASSLPGKNTEAFF. Drawing the rest from reference TRBV7-9 and TRBJ1-1, the complete variable domain is DTGVSQNPRHKITKRGQNVTFRCDPISEHNRLYWYRQTLGQGPEFLTYFQNEAQLEKSRLLSDRFSAERPKGSFSTLEIQRTEQGDSAMYLCASSLPGKNTEAFFGQGTRLTVV.